The clone carrying this T cell receptor (beta chain) appeared a few times. Its antigen remains unidentified. Researchers used genomic DNA as the template to profile TCR beta VDJ and CDR3. TCRdb recomputed calls from the reads with MiXCR, one row per CDR3 protein. The sample has under 500,000 distinct CDR3 sequences; around a third are singletons. V lost 5 bases to trimming and J lost 7 bases; unmatched junction nucleotides: 8. The CDR3 is 14 amino acids. Germline values: CDR1 SGHTA, CDR2 FQGTGA. It was patients with CD8+CD57+ cell expansion by flow cytometry who were chosen for sequencing. The data originate from a study of CD8+CD57+ T cells in acquired aplastic anemia. Study outcomes and limitations: Patients and healthy controls showed no significant CD8+ Simpson's diversity difference.

The clonotype originates from a human donor with aplastic anemia. The sequenced material came from sorted CD4+, CD8+, or CD8+CD57+ T cells (not recorded which) from PBMCs. The genes are TRBV7-3 and TRBJ1-1; TRBD1 matches at 9 bases. For the CDR3, the DNA is TGTGCCAGCAGCCCCGGGACAGGGTCTGGTGAAGCTTTCTTT. As protein: CASSPGTGSGEAFF.